The rows below give T cell receptor beta chains drawn from one sample of a study of identical twins. TCRdb re-called the 5' RACE reads with MiXCR, one entry per CDR3 protein. This table has about 700,000 distinct CDR3 sequences, 8.6% appearing once. These data were also filed under a second study, of yellow fever vaccine responses in identical twins.

The sequenced material came from PBMCs. These receptors were obtained from a woman in her late teens or twenties in good health. The CDR3 runs from the conserved cysteine through the conserved F or W. The D gene is left open where the match is weak. Clone size is shown for a subset of rows, as once, few, many or a class of expanded clone.

D: NA; length: 15; J: TRBJ1-1; V: TRBV28; size: NA; DNA: TGTGCCAGCAGTTCCCCGGCGCGGGGTAACACTGAAGCTTTCTTT; CDR3: CASSSPARGNTEAFF
D: NA; length: 15; J: TRBJ2-1; V: TRBV7-9; size: many; DNA: NA; CDR3: CASSFGSVAGGIEFF
D: NA; length: 14; J: TRBJ2-3; V: TRBV9; size: few; DNA: TGTGCCAGCAGCGTAGTAGGGGGCACAGATACGCAGTATTTT; CDR3: CASSVVGGTDTQYF
D: NA; length: 15; J: TRBJ2-5; V: TRBV20-1; size: few; DNA: TGCAGTGCTAGGTTGGGAACAGGGTTTCAAGAGACCCAGTACTTC; CDR3: CSARLGTGFQETQYF
D: NA; length: 15; J: TRBJ2-7; V: TRBV6-2/TRBV6-3; size: many; DNA: TGTGCCAGCACCTTCGGACTTTCCCAGGACTTTGGGCAGTACTTC; CDR3: CASTFGLSQDFGQYF
D: TRBD2; length: 15; J: TRBJ2-5; V: TRBV5-1; size: NA; DNA: TGCGCCAGCACCCCAAGGTCTCTAGCGGGAGAGACCCAGTACTTC; CDR3: CASTPRSLAGETQYF
D: TRBD1; length: 16; J: TRBJ2-2; V: TRBV3-1; size: many; DNA: TGTGCCAGCAGCCAAGGGGGACAGGGGGCGACCGGGGAGCTGTTTTTT; CDR3: CASSQGGQGATGELFF
D: NA; length: 13; J: TRBJ1-2; V: TRBV20-1; size: NA; DNA: TGCAGTGCTAGAGATCCGGGGCTCTATGGCTACACCTTC; CDR3: CSARDPGLYGYTF
D: TRBD2; length: 16; J: TRBJ2-7; V: TRBV28; size: NA; DNA: TGTGCCAGCATCGAGCGGGGGGGGGCCTTATCCTACGAGCAGTACTTC; CDR3: CASIERGGALSYEQYF
D: NA; length: 15; J: TRBJ2-3; V: TRBV27; size: few; DNA: TGTGCCAGCAGTCCGGGAACCAACGTTTGGATAACGCAGTATTTT; CDR3: CASSPGTNVWITQYF
D: TRBD2; length: 14; J: TRBJ2-2; V: TRBV7-9; size: NA; DNA: TGTGCCAGCAGCTTCGGACTAGCGGGAGGGGAGCTGTTTTTT; CDR3: CASSFGLAGGELFF
D: NA; length: 12; J: TRBJ2-1; V: TRBV14; size: few; DNA: TGTGCCAGCAGCCAAGGTTGGGGAGGGCAGTTCTTC; CDR3: CASSQGWGGQFF
D: NA; length: 14; J: TRBJ2-5; V: TRBV7-9; size: many; DNA: TGTGCCAGCAGCTCACCGACTAGAATGGAGACCCAGTACTTC; CDR3: CASSSPTRMETQYF
D: TRBD1; length: 15; J: TRBJ2-7; V: TRBV7-9; size: NA; DNA: TGTGCCAGCAGGCGGACAGGGAAGGACTCCTACGAGCAGTACTTC; CDR3: CASRRTGKDSYEQYF
D: NA; length: 14; J: TRBJ2-5; V: TRBV3-1; size: many; DNA: TGTGCCAGCAGCCAAGAAGCAGGGCGGGAGACCCAGTACTTC; CDR3: CASSQEAGRETQYF
D: NA; length: 11; J: TRBJ1-2; V: TRBV29-1; size: many; DNA: TGCAGCGTTCCAAGGGCCGCTGGCTACACCTTC; CDR3: CSVPRAAGYTF
D: NA; length: 11; J: TRBJ2-2; V: TRBV27; size: few; DNA: TGTGCCACCCGATGGGCCGGGGAGCTGTTTTTT; CDR3: CATRWAGELFF
D: TRBD1; length: 15; J: TRBJ2-1; V: TRBV28; size: NA; DNA: TGTGCCAGCAGTTTTTGGGACAGGGGGCTGAATGACCAGTTCTTC; CDR3: CASSFWDRGLNDQFF
D: TRBD1; length: 13; J: TRBJ2-7; V: TRBV19; size: NA; DNA: TGTGCCAGTAGTAACGGACAGGGCCTCGAGCAGTACTTC; CDR3: CASSNGQGLEQYF
D: NA; length: 14; J: TRBJ1-4; V: TRBV20-1; size: few; DNA: TGCAGTGCTAGAGATCGGAGGGGAGGTGAAAAACTGTTTTTT; CDR3: CSARDRRGGEKLFF
D: TRBD2; length: 17; J: TRBJ2-1; V: TRBV7-6; size: few; DNA: TGTGCCAGCAGCTTAGGGGGCAGCGGGGGGGCCGGTCATGAGCAGTTCTTC; CDR3: CASSLGGSGGAGHEQFF
D: NA; length: 14; J: TRBJ2-7; V: TRBV9; size: NA; DNA: TGTGCCAGCTCCAGGGGGGGGGCAGAATACGAGCAGTACTTC; CDR3: CASSRGGAEYEQYF
D: NA; length: 14; J: TRBJ2-1; V: TRBV6-1; size: few; DNA: TGTGCCAGCAGTCCGTGGGGAGCCAACAATGAGCAGTTCTTC; CDR3: CASSPWGANNEQFF
D: TRBD2; length: 15; J: TRBJ2-7; V: TRBV5-1; size: many; DNA: TGCGCCAGCACCGAATGGACTAGCGGGGGTTTGGAGCAGTACTTC; CDR3: CASTEWTSGGLEQYF
D: NA; length: 15; J: TRBJ2-2; V: TRBV18; size: few; DNA: TGTGCCAGCTCACAGACGGAAACGAACACCGGGGAGCTGTTTTTT; CDR3: CASSQTETNTGELFF
D: NA; length: 12; J: TRBJ2-2; V: TRBV6-5; size: many; DNA: TGTGCCAGCAAAAGGGGCAAAACGGAGCTGTTTTTT; CDR3: CASKRGKTELFF
D: NA; length: 16; J: TRBJ2-3; V: TRBV9; size: NA; DNA: TGTGCCAGCAGCCGCCAAAAACTAGCCTTTTCAGATACGCAGTATTTT; CDR3: CASSRQKLAFSDTQYF
D: NA; length: 13; J: TRBJ2-1; V: TRBV7-2; size: many; DNA: TGTGCCAGCAGTTTAGCTCGGGGGAATGAGCAGTTCTTC; CDR3: CASSLARGNEQFF
D: NA; length: 12; J: TRBJ2-1; V: TRBV29-1; size: many; DNA: TGCAGCGTTGAAAGTATTGAGAATGAGCAGTTCTTC; CDR3: CSVESIENEQFF
D: NA; length: 12; J: TRBJ1-4; V: TRBV29-1; size: NA; DNA: TGCAGCGTTGAGGGCCCCGACGAAAAACTGTTTTTT; CDR3: CSVEGPDEKLFF
D: TRBD1; length: 16; J: TRBJ2-5; V: TRBV5-1; size: NA; DNA: TGCGCCAGCAGCCCCTTGGCGGGACAGGGTGATGAGACCCAGTACTTC; CDR3: CASSPLAGQGDETQYF
D: TRBD2; length: 14; J: TRBJ2-5; V: TRBV7-9; size: many; DNA: TGCGCCAGCAGCCGTTTAGCGGGACAAGAGACCCAGTACTTC; CDR3: CASSRLAGQETQYF
D: NA; length: 15; J: TRBJ2-3; V: TRBV5-1; size: many; DNA: TGCGCCAGCAGCTCTACCGGGACTAGCACAGATACGCAGTATTTT; CDR3: CASSSTGTSTDTQYF
D: TRBD1; length: 17; J: TRBJ2-7; V: TRBV6-5; size: NA; DNA: TGTGCCAGCAGTCACGGTGCTCCGGGACAGGGGGCGTACGAGCAGTACTTC; CDR3: CASSHGAPGQGAYEQYF
D: TRBD1; length: 20; J: TRBJ2-1; V: TRBV15; size: NA; DNA: TGTGCCACCAGCAGTAGGGGACAGAGTAGGTGGGGGCCGCTGTACAATGAGCAGTTCTTC; CDR3: CATSSRGQSRWGPLYNEQFF
D: NA; length: 16; J: TRBJ1-1; V: TRBV5-1; size: few; DNA: TGCGCCAGCAGGTACCTCCACACAGGGAATAACACTGAAGCTTTCTTT; CDR3: CASRYLHTGNNTEAFF
D: TRBD1; length: 14; J: TRBJ1-2; V: TRBV12-3/TRBV12-4; size: many; DNA: TGTGCCAGCAGCCACGGGACAGCTAACTATGGCTACACCTTC; CDR3: CASSHGTANYGYTF
D: TRBD2; length: 15; J: TRBJ2-3; V: TRBV28; size: few; DNA: TGTGCCACACTCCTGGCGGGGGGGTATTCCGATACGCAGTATTTT; CDR3: CATLLAGGYSDTQYF
D: TRBD2; length: 18; J: TRBJ2-3; V: TRBV29-1; size: many; DNA: TGCAGCGTTGAAGATTTTTTCGAAGCGGGAGTCCGCACAGATACGCAGTATTTT; CDR3: CSVEDFFEAGVRTDTQYF
D: TRBD2; length: 14; J: TRBJ2-5; V: TRBV4-1; size: few; DNA: TGCGCCAGCAGCCAGACTAGCGACCTTTCGTCCCAGTACTTC; CDR3: CASSQTSDLSSQYF
D: NA; length: 13; J: TRBJ1-1; V: TRBV6-5; size: few; DNA: TGTGCCAGCAGTTACTCTTGGGGGACTGAAGCTTTCTTT; CDR3: CASSYSWGTEAFF
D: TRBD1; length: 14; J: TRBJ2-3; V: TRBV5-1; size: few; DNA: TGCGCCAGCAGCGGGACAGCCCCCACAGATACGCAGTATTTT; CDR3: CASSGTAPTDTQYF
D: TRBD2; length: 14; J: TRBJ2-5; V: TRBV27; size: NA; DNA: TGTGCCAGCCGTCGCGGCGGGGGGAAAGAGACCCAGTACTTC; CDR3: CASRRGGGKETQYF
D: NA; length: 14; J: TRBJ2-7; V: TRBV6-2/TRBV6-3; size: few; DNA: TGTGCCAGCAGTTGGGGTTCCCCGTCCTACGAGCAGTACTTC; CDR3: CASSWGSPSYEQYF
D: NA; length: 15; J: TRBJ1-6; V: TRBV9; size: few; DNA: TGTGCCAGCAGCCATCAACAGGGTAAAGGTTCACCCCTCCACTTT; CDR3: CASSHQQGKGSPLHF
D: TRBD2; length: 16; J: TRBJ2-5; V: TRBV12-3/TRBV12-4; size: NA; DNA: TGTGCCAGCAGTTTAAGAAGCGGGGAAAACCAAGAGACCCAGTACTTC; CDR3: CASSLRSGENQETQYF